The rows below give T cell receptor beta chains drawn from one sample of a study of cytomegalovirus exposure and HLA in healthy donors. Profiling relied on immunoSEQ multiplex PCR, and the TCRdb table lists in-frame clones only, not all of them. The sample yields just under 150,000 clones, 87% seen once. Material for sequencing was PBMCs. The receptors derive from a man between 18 and 35 years old in good health and CMV-seropositive. The CDR3 runs from the conserved cysteine through the conserved F or W. Fields, in order: D gene, V gene, clone size, J gene, CDR3 protein, CDR3 DNA. A D gene is named only where the DNA matches it firmly. Clone size is stated in some rows and not others, as once, few, many or a class when expanded.

>NA|TRBV6-1|NA|TRBJ1-5
CASSESLNQPQHF
TGTGCCAGCAGTGAAAGCCTCAATCAGCCCCAGCATTTT
>NA|TRBV7-7|NA|TRBJ2-2
CASSLGQNTGELFF
TGTGCCAGCAGCTTAGGACAGAACACCGGGGAGCTGTTTTTT
>NA|TRBV5-4|NA|TRBJ2-5
CASKYRSGSQETQYF
TGTGCCAGCAAATATAGGAGCGGATCTCAAGAGACCCAGTACTTC
>NA|TRBV5-5|NA|TRBJ1-2
CASSPTSTTYGYTF
TGTGCCAGCAGCCCAACTTCGACAACGTATGGCTACACCTTC
>NA|TRBV18|NA|TRBJ1-1
CASSPLTDMNTEAFF
TGTGCCAGCTCACCCCTGACAGATATGAACACTGAAGCTTTCTTT
>TRBD1|TRBV28|NA|TRBJ2-7
CASSQPDRAGGKEQYF
TGTGCCAGCAGTCAACCGGATCGGGCAGGGGGCAAAGAGCAGTACTTC
>NA|TRBV11-2|NA|TRBJ1-1
CASSLWQNTEAFF
TGTGCCAGCAGCTTGTGGCAGAACACTGAAGCTTTCTTT
>TRBD2|TRBV7-6|NA|TRBJ2-5
CASSLGTSGETQYF
TGTGCCAGCAGCCTGGGGACTAGCGGAGAGACCCAGTACTTC
>TRBD1|TRBV6-6|NA|TRBJ2-3
CAIGQVSFTDTQYF
TGTGCCATCGGACAGGTCTCCTTCACAGATACGCAGTATTTT
>TRBD1|TRBV5-4|NA|TRBJ2-7
CASSLTGTGGHEQYF
TGTGCCAGCAGCTTAACCGGGACAGGAGGCCACGAGCAGTACTTC
>TRBD1|TRBV28|NA|TRBJ1-1
CASRIIGTATEAFF
TGTGCCAGCAGAATAATAGGGACAGCCACTGAAGCTTTCTTT
>NA|TRBV9|NA|TRBJ1-2
CASSARSGGPNYGYTF
TGTGCCAGCAGCGCCCGGTCCGGGGGACCCAACTATGGCTACACCTTC
>TRBD2|TRBV5-1|NA|TRBJ2-7
CASSLELAGPYEQYF
TGCGCCAGCAGCTTGGAGCTAGCGGGACCCTACGAGCAGTACTTC
>NA|TRBV28|NA|TRBJ2-7
CASMGPTYEQYF
TGTGCCAGCATGGGCCCTACCTACGAGCAGTACTTC
>NA|TRBV18|NA|TRBJ2-7
CASSHRDTSYEQYF
TGTGCCAGCTCGCACAGGGACACCTCCTACGAGCAGTACTTC
>TRBD2|TRBV6-5|NA|TRBJ2-7
CASSYSTSGSSYEQYF
TGTGCCAGCAGTTATTCAACTAGCGGGAGCTCCTACGAGCAGTACTTC
>NA|TRBV30|NA|TRBJ1-1
CAWSSVNTEAFF
TGTGCCTGGAGTTCAGTGAACACTGAAGCTTTCTTT
>NA|TRBV5-1|NA|TRBJ2-5
CASSSGERSLETQYF
TGCGCCAGCAGCTCTGGAGAAAGATCCTTAGAGACCCAGTACTTC
>NA|TRBV19|once|TRBJ2-7
CASSLGGAPYEQYF
TGTGCCAGTAGCTTGGGCGGGGCGCCATACGAGCAGTACTTC
>NA|TRBV28|NA|TRBJ1-1
CASTYGGEAFF
TGTGCCAGCACCTACGGGGGAGAAGCTTTCTTT
>TRBD1|TRBV4-2|NA|TRBJ2-1
CASSQDEGANEQFF
TGTGCCAGCAGCCAAGATGAGGGGGCGAATGAGCAGTTCTTC
>NA|TRBV4-1|NA|TRBJ2-5
CASSFRTVNQETQYF
TGCGCCAGCAGCTTTCGGACAGTCAACCAAGAGACCCAGTACTTC
>TRBD2|TRBV5-1|NA|TRBJ2-3
CASRTRGGGTDTQYF
TGCGCCAGCAGAACGCGGGGGGGCGGCACAGATACGCAGTATTTT
>TRBD2|TRBV5-4|NA|TRBJ2-1
CASSLERREGRNEQFF
TGTGCCAGCAGCTTGGAGCGGCGGGAGGGCCGAAATGAGCAGTTCTTC
>TRBD1|TRBV30|NA|TRBJ1-6
CAWSGQGVLGSPLHF
TGTGCCTGGAGTGGACAGGGAGTACTAGGATCACCCCTCCACTTT
>TRBD2|TRBV4-1|NA|TRBJ2-7
CASSQDGRVVDEQYF
TGCGCCAGCAGCCAAGATGGGAGGGTGGTTGACGAGCAGTACTTC
>NA|TRBV7-6|few|TRBJ1-1
CASSFGTRGSIRTEAFF
TGTGCCAGCAGCTTTGGGACACGGGGTTCGATAAGGACTGAAGCTTTCTTT
>TRBD2|TRBV6-4|NA|TRBJ2-7
CASSDGGGSSYEQYF
TGTGCCAGCAGCGACGGGGGGGGAAGCTCCTACGAGCAGTACTTC
>NA|TRBV15|NA|TRBJ1-5
CATSSYPGGSNQPQHF
TGTGCCACCAGCAGTTACCCGGGAGGGAGCAATCAGCCCCAGCATTTT
>TRBD1|TRBV19|few|TRBJ1-2
CASTQGELYGYTF
TGTGCCAGTACTCAGGGGGAACTCTATGGCTACACCTTC
>NA|TRBV27|few|TRBJ1-3
CASSSGNTIYF
TGTGCCAGCAGTAGCGGAAACACCATATATTTT
>NA|TRBV30|once|TRBJ1-2
CAWSIPGRYTF
TGTGCCTGGAGTATACCGGGGAGATACACCTTC
>TRBD2|TRBV4-1|NA|TRBJ2-7
CASSQEGTSGRARNEQYF
TGCGCCAGCAGCCAAGAAGGGACTAGCGGGAGAGCGCGGAACGAGCAGTACTTC
>NA|TRBV25-1|NA|TRBJ1-6
CASSDSSNSPLHF
TGTGCCAGCAGTGATTCCTCGAATTCACCCCTCCACTTT
>TRBD2|TRBV28|NA|TRBJ2-7
CASSLSAGAYEQYF
TGTGCCAGCAGTTTATCTGCGGGGGCCTACGAGCAGTACTTC
>NA|TRBV30|few|TRBJ1-1
CAWEGSHQREAFF
TGTGCCTGGGAGGGATCTCACCAAAGAGAAGCTTTCTTT
>NA|TRBV19|NA|TRBJ1-2
CASSHSGGYTF
TGTGCCAGTAGTCACTCGGGTGGCTACACCTTC
>TRBD2|TRBV6-1|NA|TRBJ2-5
CASSVGGGRQETQYF
TGTGCCAGCAGTGTCGGGGGGGGGAGGCAAGAGACCCAGTACTTC
>NA|TRBV7-2|NA|TRBJ2-1
CASSLSGSVGYNEQFF
TGTGCCAGCAGCTTGAGTGGGAGCGTTGGGTACAATGAGCAGTTCTTC
>TRBD2|TRBV6-6|NA|TRBJ2-5
CASGTSGQETQYF
TGTGCCAGCGGTACTAGCGGACAAGAGACCCAGTACTTC
>TRBD2|TRBV7-2|NA|TRBJ2-7
CASSSVAGEYEQYF
TGTGCCAGCAGCTCAGTAGCGGGGGAATACGAGCAGTACTTC
>NA|TRBV15|NA|TRBJ2-2
CATRIQGIGELFF
TGTGCCACCAGAATACAGGGAATCGGGGAGCTGTTTTTT